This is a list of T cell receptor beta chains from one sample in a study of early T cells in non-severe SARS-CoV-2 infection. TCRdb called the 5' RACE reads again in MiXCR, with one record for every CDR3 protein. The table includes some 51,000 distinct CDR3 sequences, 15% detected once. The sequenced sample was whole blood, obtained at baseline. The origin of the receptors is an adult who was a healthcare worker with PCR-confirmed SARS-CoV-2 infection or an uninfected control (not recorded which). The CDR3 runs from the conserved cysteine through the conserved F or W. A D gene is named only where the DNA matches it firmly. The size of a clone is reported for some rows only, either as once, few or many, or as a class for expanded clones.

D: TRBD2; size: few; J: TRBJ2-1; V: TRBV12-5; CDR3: CASVLGGSSYNEQFF; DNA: TGTGCTAGTGTCTTGGGGGGGAGCTCCTACAATGAGCAGTTCTTC
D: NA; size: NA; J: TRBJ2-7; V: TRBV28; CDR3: CASRSGRSSYEQYF; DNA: TGTGCCAGCAGGTCGGGACGGAGCTCCTACGAGCAGTACTTC
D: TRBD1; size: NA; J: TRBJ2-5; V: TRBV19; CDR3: CASSTPRTGSETQYF; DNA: TGTGCCAGTAGTACCCCCCGGACAGGGAGTGAGACCCAGTACTTC
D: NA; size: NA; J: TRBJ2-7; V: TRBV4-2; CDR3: CASSQEPNSYEQYF; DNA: TGTGCCAGCAGCCAAGAGCCCAACTCCTACGAGCAGTACTTC
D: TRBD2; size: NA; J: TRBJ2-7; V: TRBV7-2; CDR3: CASSWTSGAYEQYF; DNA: TGTGCCAGCAGCTGGACTAGCGGGGCCTACGAGCAGTACTTC
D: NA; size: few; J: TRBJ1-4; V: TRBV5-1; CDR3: CASSLDGQATNEKLFF; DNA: TGCGCCAGCAGCTTGGATGGTCAGGCAACTAATGAAAAACTGTTTTTT
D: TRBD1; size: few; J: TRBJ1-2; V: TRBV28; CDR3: CASSWTGVGPYGYTF; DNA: TGTGCCAGCAGCTGGACAGGGGTAGGGCCTTATGGCTACACCTTC
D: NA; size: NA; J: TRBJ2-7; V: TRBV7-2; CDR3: CASKKRSGGSHEQYF; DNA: TGTGCCAGCAAGAAGAGGTCAGGTGGATCCCACGAGCAGTACTTC
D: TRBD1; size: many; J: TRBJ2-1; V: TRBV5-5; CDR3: CASSLPTGGLYNEQFF; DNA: TGTGCCAGCAGCCTCCCCACAGGGGGCCTATACAATGAGCAGTTCTTC
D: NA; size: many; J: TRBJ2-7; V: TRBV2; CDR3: CASSENLVSSPREQYF; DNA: TGTGCCAGCAGTGAAAATTTGGTCTCCAGCCCAAGAGAGCAGTACTTC
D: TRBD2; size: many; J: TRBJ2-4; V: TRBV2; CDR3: CASSEVAGRNIQYF; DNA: TGTGCCAGCAGTGAAGTAGCGGGGCGGAACATTCAGTACTTC
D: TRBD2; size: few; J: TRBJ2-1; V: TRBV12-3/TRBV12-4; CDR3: CASSFGGRVNNEQFF; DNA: TGTGCCAGCAGTTTTGGCGGGAGGGTAAACAATGAGCAGTTCTTC
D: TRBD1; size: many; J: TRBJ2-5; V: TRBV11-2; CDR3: CASSLGGAGGPQETQYF; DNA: TGTGCCAGCAGCTTAGGCGGAGCAGGGGGACCCCAAGAGACCCAGTACTTC
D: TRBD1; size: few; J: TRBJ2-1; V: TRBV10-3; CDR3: CAINPGQGIGLYNEQFF; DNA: TGTGCCATCAACCCGGGACAGGGTATAGGTCTTTACAATGAGCAGTTCTTC
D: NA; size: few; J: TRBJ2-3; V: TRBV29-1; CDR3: CSVDGDTDTQYF; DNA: TGCAGCGTTGACGGGGACACAGATACGCAGTATTTT
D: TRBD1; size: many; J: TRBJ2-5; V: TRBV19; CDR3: CASSRGQGAQYF; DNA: TGTGCCAGTAGCCGCGGACAGGGGGCCCAGTACTTC
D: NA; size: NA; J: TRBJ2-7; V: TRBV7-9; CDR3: CASSSEGQGVEQYF; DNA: TGTGCCAGCAGCTCAGAGGGGCAGGGTGTCGAGCAGTACTTC
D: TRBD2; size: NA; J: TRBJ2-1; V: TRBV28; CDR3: CASRAGGYNEQFF; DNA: TGTGCCAGCAGGGCGGGGGGCTACAATGAGCAGTTCTTC
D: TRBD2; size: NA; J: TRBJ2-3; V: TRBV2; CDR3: CASDLGLAGVADTQYF; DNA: TGTGCCAGCGATTTGGGACTAGCGGGAGTCGCAGATACGCAGTATTTT
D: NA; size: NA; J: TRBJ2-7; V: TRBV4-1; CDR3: CASSQVARADYEQYF; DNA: TGCGCCAGCAGCCAAGTCGCCAGGGCGGACTACGAGCAGTACTTC
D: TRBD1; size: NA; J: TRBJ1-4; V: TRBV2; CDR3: CASSEGWDSRLANEKLFF; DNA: TGTGCCAGCAGTGAAGGGTGGGACAGCCGTCTGGCTAATGAAAAACTGTTTTTT
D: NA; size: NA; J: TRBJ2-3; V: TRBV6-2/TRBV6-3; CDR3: CASSAGVDTQYF; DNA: TGTGCCAGCAGTGCAGGGGTAGATACGCAGTATTTT
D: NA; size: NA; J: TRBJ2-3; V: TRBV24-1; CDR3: CATQQRGTDTQYF; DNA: TGTGCCACACAGCAACGGGGAACAGATACGCAGTATTTT
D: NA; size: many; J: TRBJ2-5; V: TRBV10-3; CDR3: CAIGENQETQYF; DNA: TGTGCCATCGGGGAGAACCAAGAGACCCAGTACTTC
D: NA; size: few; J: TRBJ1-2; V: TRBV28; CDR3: CASSLAPGAKGYTF; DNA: TGTGCCAGCAGTTTAGCCCCGGGGGCAAAGGGCTACACCTTC
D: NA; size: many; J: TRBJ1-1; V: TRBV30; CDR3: CARITGRAEAFF; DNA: TGTGCCCGGATCACTGGAAGGGCTGAAGCTTTCTTT
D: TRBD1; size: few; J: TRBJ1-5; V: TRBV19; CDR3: CATLTGLNQPQHF; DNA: TGTGCCACCCTGACAGGGCTCAATCAGCCCCAGCATTTT
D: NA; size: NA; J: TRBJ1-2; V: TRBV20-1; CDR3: CSAKTSNYGYTF; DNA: TGCAGTGCTAAGACATCGAACTATGGCTACACCTTC
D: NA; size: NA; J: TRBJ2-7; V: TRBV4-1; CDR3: CASSQDTLYGQYF; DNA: TGCGCCAGCAGCCAGGACACCCTCTACGGGCAGTACTTC
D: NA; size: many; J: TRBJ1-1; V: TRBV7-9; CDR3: CASSLGAANTEAFF; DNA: TGTGCCAGCAGCTTAGGAGCCGCGAACACTGAAGCTTTCTTT
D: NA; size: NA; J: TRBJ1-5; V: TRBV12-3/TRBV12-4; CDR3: CASSHSNSNQPQHF; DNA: TGTGCCAGCAGCCACAGTAATAGCAATCAGCCCCAGCATTTT
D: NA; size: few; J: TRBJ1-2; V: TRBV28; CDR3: CASSPVGGDGYTF; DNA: TGTGCCAGCAGTCCCGTAGGGGGGGATGGCTACACCTTC
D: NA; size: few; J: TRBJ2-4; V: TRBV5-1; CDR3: CASTMTGGGNIQYF; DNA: TGCGCCAGCACAATGACAGGCGGTGGTAACATTCAGTACTTC
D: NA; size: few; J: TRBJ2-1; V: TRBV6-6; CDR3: CASTLSGTETTVEQFF; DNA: TGTGCCAGCACCCTTTCCGGGACCGAGACCACAGTGGAGCAGTTCTTC
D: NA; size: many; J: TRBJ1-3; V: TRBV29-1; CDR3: CSVEEIYGNTIYF; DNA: TGCAGCGTTGAAGAAATCTATGGAAACACCATATATTTT
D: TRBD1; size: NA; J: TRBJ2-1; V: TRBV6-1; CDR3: CASSEARTGSYNEQFF; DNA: TGTGCCAGCAGTGAAGCCCGGACAGGGTCCTACAATGAGCAGTTCTTC
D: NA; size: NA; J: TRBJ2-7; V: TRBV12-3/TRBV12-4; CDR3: CASSFEQGGDEQYF; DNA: TGTGCCAGCAGTTTCGAGCAGGGGGGTGACGAGCAGTACTTC
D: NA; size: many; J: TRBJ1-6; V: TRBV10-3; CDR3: CAISDLGNSPLHF; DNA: TGTGCCATCAGTGATTTGGGGAATTCACCCCTCCACTTT
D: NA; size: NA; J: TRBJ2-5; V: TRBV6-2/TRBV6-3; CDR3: CASSPTEETQYF; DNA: TGTGCCAGCAGTCCGACGGAAGAGACCCAGTACTTC
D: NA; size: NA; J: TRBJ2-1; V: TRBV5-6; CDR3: CASSFLGRGEQFF; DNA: TGTGCCAGCAGCTTTCTGGGGCGGGGTGAGCAGTTCTTC
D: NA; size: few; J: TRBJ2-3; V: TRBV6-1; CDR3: CASCRPSRDTDTQYF; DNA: TGTGCCAGCTGCAGACCCTCGCGGGACACAGATACGCAGTATTTT
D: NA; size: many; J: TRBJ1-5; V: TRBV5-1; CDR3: CASSLGGGRQPQHF; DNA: TGCGCCAGCAGCTTGGGGGGAGGAAGACAGCCCCAGCATTTT
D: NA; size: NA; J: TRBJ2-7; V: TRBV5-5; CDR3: CASTLLGQSYEQYF; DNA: TGTGCCAGCACCCTATTAGGACAGTCCTACGAGCAGTACTTC
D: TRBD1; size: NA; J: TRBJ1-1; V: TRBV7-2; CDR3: CASSSRQGVNTEAFF; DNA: TGTGCCAGCAGCTCCCGACAGGGGGTGAACACTGAAGCTTTCTTT
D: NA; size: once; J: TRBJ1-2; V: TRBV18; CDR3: CASSADSRAPYGYTF; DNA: TGTGCCAGCTCAGCGGACAGTAGAGCCCCCTATGGCTACACCTTC
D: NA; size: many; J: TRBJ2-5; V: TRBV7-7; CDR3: CASTVSLTQETQYF; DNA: TGTGCTAGCACGGTTAGCCTGACACAAGAGACCCAGTACTTC
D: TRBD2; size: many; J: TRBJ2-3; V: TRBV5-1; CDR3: CASSRTSGSDTQYF; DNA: TGCGCCAGCAGCCGGACTAGCGGATCAGATACGCAGTATTTT
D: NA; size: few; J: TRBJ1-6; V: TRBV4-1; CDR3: CASSQAGNSPLHF; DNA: TGCGCCAGCAGCCAAGCCGGGAATTCACCCCTCCACTTT
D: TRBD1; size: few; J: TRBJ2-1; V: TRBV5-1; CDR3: CASSIWTGNNEQFF; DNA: TGCGCCAGCAGCATTTGGACAGGAAACAATGAGCAGTTCTTC
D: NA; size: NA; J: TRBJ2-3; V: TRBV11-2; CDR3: CASSDRGFRLALNTQYF; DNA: TGTGCCAGCAGCGACAGGGGATTCCGACTAGCTTTAAATACGCAGTATTTT
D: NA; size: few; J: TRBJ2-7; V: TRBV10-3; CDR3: CAISSLTTSYEQYF; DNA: TGTGCCATCAGTTCCCTGACGACATCCTACGAGCAGTACTTC
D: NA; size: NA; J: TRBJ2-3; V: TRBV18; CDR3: CASSPPNAVSTDTQYF; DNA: TGTGCCAGCTCACCACCGAACGCGGTTAGCACAGATACGCAGTATTTT
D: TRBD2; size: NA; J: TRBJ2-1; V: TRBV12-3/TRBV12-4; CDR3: CASSLAPGGRFF; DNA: TGTGCCAGCAGTTTAGCACCGGGGGGACGGTTCTTC
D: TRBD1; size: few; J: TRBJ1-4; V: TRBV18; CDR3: CASSPGEGAGEKLFF; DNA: TGTGCCAGCTCACCAGGGGAGGGGGCTGGTGAAAAACTGTTTTTT
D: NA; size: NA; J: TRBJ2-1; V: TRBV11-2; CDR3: CASSLEVTGPLYNEQFF; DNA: TGTGCCAGCAGCTTAGAGGTAACGGGTCCCCTCTACAATGAGCAGTTCTTC